This T cell receptor (beta chain) derives from a study of cytomegalovirus exposure and HLA in healthy donors. This table comes from immunoSEQ multiplex PCR, and its TCRdb copy is limited to in-frame clones, with some not included. The sample consists of approximately 110,000 clones, roughly 94% of them appearing once. General study points: A few of the chains that were CMV-associated were confirmed in vitro to be specific for CMV antigens.

The donors were members of the validation cohort, which comprised 90 to 150 subjects and was separate from the first cohort of about 700 subjects. Note on this clone: Antigen: not known.

Losses at the gene ends were 4 bases for V and 1 base for J; bases not matched to a gene: 3. CDR1 is MNHNS and CDR2 is SASEGT in the germline V gene. The CDR3 has 14 residues. The chain couples TRBV6-1 to TRBJ1-1, with TRBD1 matching 7 bases. Sequencing input: PBMCs. This receptor was identified in a woman aged 18 to 35 in good health and CMV-seronegative. The CDR3 protein is CASSATGTNTEAFF. The CDR3 DNA is TGTGCCAGCAGTGCGACAGGGACGAACACTGAAGCTTTCTTT.